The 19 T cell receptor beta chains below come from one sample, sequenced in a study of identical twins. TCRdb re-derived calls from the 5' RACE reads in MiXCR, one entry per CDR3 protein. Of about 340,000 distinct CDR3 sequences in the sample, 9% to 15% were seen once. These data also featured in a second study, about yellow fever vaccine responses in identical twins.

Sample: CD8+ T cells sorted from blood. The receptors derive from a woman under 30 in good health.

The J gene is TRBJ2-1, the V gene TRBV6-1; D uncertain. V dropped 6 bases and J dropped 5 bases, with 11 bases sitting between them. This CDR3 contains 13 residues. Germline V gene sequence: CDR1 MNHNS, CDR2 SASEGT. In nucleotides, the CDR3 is TGTGCCAGCAGCCCTCGACCAGACAATGAGCAGTTCTTC. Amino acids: CASSPRPDNEQFF.

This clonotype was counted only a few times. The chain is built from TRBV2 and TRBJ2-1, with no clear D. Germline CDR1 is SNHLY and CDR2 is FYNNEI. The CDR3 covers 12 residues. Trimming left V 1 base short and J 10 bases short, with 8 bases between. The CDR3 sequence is CASSEVVPEQFF. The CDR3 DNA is TGTGCCAGCAGTGAAGTGGTTCCCGAGCAGTTCTTC.

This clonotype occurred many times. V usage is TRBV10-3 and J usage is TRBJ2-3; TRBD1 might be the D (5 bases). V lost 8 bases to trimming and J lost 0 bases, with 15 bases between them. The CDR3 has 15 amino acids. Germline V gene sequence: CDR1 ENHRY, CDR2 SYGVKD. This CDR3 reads CAIGRRQLSTDTQYF. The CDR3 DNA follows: TGTGCCATCGGCCGCCGACAGTTGAGCACAGATACGCAGTATTTT.

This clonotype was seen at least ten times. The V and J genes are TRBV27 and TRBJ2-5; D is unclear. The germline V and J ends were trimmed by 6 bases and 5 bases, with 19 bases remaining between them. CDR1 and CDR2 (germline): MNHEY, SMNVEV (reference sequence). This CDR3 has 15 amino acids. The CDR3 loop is CASRRTNPWVETQYF. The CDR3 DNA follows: TGTGCCAGCAGGAGAACCAACCCTTGGGTGGAGACCCAGTACTTC.

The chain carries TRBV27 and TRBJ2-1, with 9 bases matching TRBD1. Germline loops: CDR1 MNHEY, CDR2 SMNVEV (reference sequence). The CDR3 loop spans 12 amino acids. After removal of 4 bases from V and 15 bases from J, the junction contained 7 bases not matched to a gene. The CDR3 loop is CASSSYRGQWFF. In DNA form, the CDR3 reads TGTGCCAGCAGTTCGTACAGGGGGCAGTGGTTCTTC.

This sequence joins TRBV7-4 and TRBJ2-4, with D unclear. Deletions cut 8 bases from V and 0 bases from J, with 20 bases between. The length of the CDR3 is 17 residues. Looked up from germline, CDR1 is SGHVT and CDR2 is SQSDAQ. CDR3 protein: CASCKDPAALAKNIQYF. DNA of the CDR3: TGTGCCAGCTGCAAAGATCCAGCTGCTCTAGCCAAAAACATTCAGTACTTC.

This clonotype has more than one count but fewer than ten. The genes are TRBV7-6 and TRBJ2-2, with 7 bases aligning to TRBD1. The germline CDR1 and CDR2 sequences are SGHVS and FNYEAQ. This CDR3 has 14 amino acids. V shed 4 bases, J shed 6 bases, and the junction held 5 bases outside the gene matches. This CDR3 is CASSSSTGSGELFF. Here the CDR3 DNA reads TGTGCCAGCAGCTCCTCGACAGGGTCCGGGGAGCTGTTTTTT.

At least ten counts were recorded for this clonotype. CDR3 sequence reads: CASSSGMYGYTF. CDR3 coding DNA: TGTGCCAGCAGCTCCGGAATGTATGGCTACACCTTC. The chain uses TRBV3-1 and TRBJ1-2, with no clear D. Trimming stripped 5 bases from V and 5 bases from J, with 9 bases between. The germline V gene encodes CDR1 LGHDT and CDR2 YNNKEL (reference sequence). This CDR3 has 12 amino acids.

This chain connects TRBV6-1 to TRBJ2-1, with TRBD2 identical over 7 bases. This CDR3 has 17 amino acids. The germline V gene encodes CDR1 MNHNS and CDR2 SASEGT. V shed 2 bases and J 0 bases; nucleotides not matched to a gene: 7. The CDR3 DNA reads TGTGCCAGCAGTGAAAATCGACTAGCACTCTCCTACAATGAGCAGTTCTTC. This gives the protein CASSENRLALSYNEQFF.

In DNA form, the CDR3 reads TGTGCCAGCAGTGTGATGACGGACGCGACTAGACTGGAGACCCAGTACTTC. It encodes CASSVMTDATRLETQYF. The rearrangement links TRBV2 to TRBJ2-5; perhaps TRBD2 as D (6 bases). Germline assignment: CDR1 SNHLY and CDR2 FYNNEI. Trimming removed 4 bases from V and 5 bases from J, with 23 bases in between. This CDR3 has 17 amino acids.

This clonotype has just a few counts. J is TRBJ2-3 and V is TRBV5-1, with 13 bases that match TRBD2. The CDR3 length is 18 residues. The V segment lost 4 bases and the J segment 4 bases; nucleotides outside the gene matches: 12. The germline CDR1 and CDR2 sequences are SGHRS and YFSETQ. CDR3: CASSRLGPGLAGADTQYF. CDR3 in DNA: TGCGCCAGCAGCCGATTAGGGCCTGGACTAGCGGGAGCAGATACGCAGTATTTT.

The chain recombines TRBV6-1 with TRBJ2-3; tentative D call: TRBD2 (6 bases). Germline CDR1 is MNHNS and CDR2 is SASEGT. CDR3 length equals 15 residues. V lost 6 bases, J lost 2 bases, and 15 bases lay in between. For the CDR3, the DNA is TGTGCCAGCAGCCCCCTGCGGGGCGCCACAGATACGCAGTATTTT. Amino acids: CASSPLRGATDTQYF.

CDR3 region: CAIRETGGNTGELFF. In DNA form, the CDR3 reads TGTGCCATCAGAGAAACAGGGGGCAACACCGGGGAGCTGTTTTTT. The V gene is TRBV10-3, the J gene TRBJ2-2, with 9 nucleotides matching TRBD1. Trimming took 6 bases from V and 2 from J; bases not matched to a gene: 4. Per germline, CDR1 ENHRY and CDR2 SYGVKD. CDR3 size: 15 residues.

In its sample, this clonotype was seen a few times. The CDR3 region has the DNA TGTGCCAGCAGTAAACGTCCCGAGACCCAGTACTTC. This codes for CASSKRPETQYF. The chain combines TRBV5-6 with TRBJ2-5, with D unresolved. V was pared by 5 bases and J by 5 bases, with 10 bases between. The CDR3 consists of 12 residues. Germline lookup yields CDR1 SGHDT and CDR2 YYEEEE.

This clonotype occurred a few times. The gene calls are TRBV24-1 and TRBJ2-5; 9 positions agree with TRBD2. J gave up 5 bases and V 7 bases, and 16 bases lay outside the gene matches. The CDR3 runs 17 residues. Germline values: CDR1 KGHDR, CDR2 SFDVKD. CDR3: CATSPGLAADHDETQYF. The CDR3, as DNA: TGTGCCACCAGCCCGGGACTAGCTGCCGACCATGACGAGACCCAGTACTTC.

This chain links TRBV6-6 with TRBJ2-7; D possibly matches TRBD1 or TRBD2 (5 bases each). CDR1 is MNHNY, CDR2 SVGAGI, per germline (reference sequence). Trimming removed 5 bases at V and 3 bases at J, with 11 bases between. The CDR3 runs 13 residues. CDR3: CASSPGRSYEQYF. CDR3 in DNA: TGTGCCAGCAGTCCGGGACGGAGCTACGAGCAGTACTTC.

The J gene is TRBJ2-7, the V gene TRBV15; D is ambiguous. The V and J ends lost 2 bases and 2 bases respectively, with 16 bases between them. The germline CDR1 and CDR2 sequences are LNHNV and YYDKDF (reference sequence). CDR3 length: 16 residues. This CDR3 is CATSRFDSPIAYEQYF. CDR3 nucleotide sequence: TGTGCCACCAGCAGATTCGACTCACCGATAGCCTACGAGCAGTACTTC. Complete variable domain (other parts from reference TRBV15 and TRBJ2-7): DAMVIQNPRYQVTQFGKPVTLSCSQTLNHNVMYWYQQKSSQAPKLLFHYYDKDFNNEADTPDNFQSRRPNTSFCFLDIRSPGLGDTAMYLCATSRFDSPIAYEQYFGPGTRLTVT.

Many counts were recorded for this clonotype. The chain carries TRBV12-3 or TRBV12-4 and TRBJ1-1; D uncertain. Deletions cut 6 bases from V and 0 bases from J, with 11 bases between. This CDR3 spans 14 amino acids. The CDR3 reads CASRQPDVNTEAFF. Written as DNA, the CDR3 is TGTGCCAGCAGACAACCCGACGTGAACACTGAAGCTTTCTTT.

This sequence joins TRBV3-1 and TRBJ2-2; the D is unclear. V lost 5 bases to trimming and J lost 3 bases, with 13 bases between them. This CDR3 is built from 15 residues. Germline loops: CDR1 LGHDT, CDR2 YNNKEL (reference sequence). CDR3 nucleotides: TGTGCCAGCAGCTTCCGGGCCCCGTACACCGGGGAGCTGTTTTTT. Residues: CASSFRAPYTGELFF.